This T cell receptor beta chain was profiled in a study of OX40 agonist ivuxolimab in advanced cancers. Study as a whole: Patients received intravenous ivuxolimab every 2 weeks at 0.01 to 10 mg/kg.

In the case of this clone: What it binds is not known.

The study's findings and limits: Part of the nonresponder group also had normalized T-cell clonal expansion that was low.

The J segment lost 4 bases and the V segment lost 1 base, leaving 5 bases of the junction unmatched. This CDR3 region has 17 residues. Germline-derived CDR1 and CDR2 are MNHEY and SMNVEV (reference sequence). Only in-frame clones appear in the TCRdb table, and some are missing; sequencing was by immunoSEQ multiplex PCR. Altogether tens of thousands of clones are present, about 92% being singletons, with the ten largest covering roughly 9.7%. The rearrangement joins TRBV27 to TRBJ2-5, with TRBD2 matching 14 bases. The sample in question was CD4+ or CD8+ T cells sorted from blood, obtained in a trial of the OX40 agonist ivuxolimab. This TCR derives from an adult with an advanced solid tumor such as melanoma, head and neck, liver or kidney cancer. CDR3 in DNA: TGTGCCAGCAGTTTATTGACTAGCGGGGGGGCCTTAGAGACCCAGTACTTC. This gives the protein CASSLLTSGGALETQYF.